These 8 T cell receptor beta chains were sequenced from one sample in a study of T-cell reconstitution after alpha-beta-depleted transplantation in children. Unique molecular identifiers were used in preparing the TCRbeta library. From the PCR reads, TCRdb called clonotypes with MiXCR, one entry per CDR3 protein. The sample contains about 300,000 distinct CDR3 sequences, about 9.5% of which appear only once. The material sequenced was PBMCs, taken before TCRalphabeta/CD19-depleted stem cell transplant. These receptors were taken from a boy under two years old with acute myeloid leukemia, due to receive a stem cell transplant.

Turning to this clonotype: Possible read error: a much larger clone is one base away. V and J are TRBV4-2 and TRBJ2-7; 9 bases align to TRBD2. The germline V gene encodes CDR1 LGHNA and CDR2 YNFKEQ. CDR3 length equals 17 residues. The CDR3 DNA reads TGTGCCAGCAGCCAAGATACGAGCGGGAGGAAAGACTACGACCAGTACTTC. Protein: CASSQDTSGRKDYDQYF.

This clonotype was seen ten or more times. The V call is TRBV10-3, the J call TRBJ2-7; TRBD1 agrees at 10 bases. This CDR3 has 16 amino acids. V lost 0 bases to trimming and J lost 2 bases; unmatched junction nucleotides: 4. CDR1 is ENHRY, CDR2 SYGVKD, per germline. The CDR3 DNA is TGTGCCATCAGTGAGTCGGGGACAGGGGCCCCCTACGAGCAGTACTTC. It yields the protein CAISESGTGAPYEQYF.

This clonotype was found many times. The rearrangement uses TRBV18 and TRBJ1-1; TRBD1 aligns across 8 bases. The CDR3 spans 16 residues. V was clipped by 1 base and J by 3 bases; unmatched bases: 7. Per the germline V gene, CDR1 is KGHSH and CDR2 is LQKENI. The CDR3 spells CASSPRQGAKDTEAFF. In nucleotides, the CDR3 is TGTGCCAGCTCACCACGTCAGGGGGCGAAGGACACTGAAGCTTTCTTT.

CDR3 sequence: CASSDRLGDEQYF. DNA of the CDR3: TGCGCCAGCAGTGACCGGCTCGGCGACGAGCAGTACTTC. The chain combines TRBV10-2 with TRBJ2-7, with D hard to call. Deletions cut 3 bases from V and 5 bases from J, with 11 bases between. Germline loops: CDR1 WSHSY, CDR2 SAAADI. The CDR3 runs to 13 residues.

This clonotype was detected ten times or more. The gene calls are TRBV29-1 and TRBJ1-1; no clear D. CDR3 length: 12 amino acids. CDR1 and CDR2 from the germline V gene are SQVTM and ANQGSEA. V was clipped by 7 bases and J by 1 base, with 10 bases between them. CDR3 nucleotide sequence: TGCAGCGCTGGACGGGAGAACACTGAAGCTTTCTTT. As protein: CSAGRENTEAFF.

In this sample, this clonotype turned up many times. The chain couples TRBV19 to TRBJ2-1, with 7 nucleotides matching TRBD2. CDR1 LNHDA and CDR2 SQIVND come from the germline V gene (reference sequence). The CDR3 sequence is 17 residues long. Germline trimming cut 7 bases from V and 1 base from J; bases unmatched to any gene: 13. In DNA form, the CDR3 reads TGTGCCAGTACCCAAGTGGCGGGAGTTCTTTCCTACAATGAGCAGTTCTTC. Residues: CASTQVAGVLSYNEQFF.

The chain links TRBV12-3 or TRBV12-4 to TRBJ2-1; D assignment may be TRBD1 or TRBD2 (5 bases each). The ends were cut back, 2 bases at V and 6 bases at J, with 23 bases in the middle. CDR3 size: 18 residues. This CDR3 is CASSLINSGTTRTNEQFF. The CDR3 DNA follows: TGTGCCAGCAGTTTAATCAATTCCGGGACCACAAGGACCAATGAGCAGTTCTTC.

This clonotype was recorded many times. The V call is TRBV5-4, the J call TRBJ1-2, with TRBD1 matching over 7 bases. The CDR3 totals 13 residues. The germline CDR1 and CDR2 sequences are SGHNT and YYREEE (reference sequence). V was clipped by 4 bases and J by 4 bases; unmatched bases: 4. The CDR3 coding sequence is TGTGCCAGCAGCGGGGACAGTGCCTATGGCTACACCTTC. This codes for CASSGDSAYGYTF.